These T cell receptor beta chains were read from a single sample in a study of cytomegalovirus exposure and HLA in healthy donors. Generated by immunoSEQ multiplex PCR, the TCRdb table keeps only in-frame clones and is missing some. The sample table sets out about 150,000 clones. Sample: PBMCs. The source of these receptors is a woman in her 50s in good health and CMV-seronegative. Both conserved end residues are part of each CDR3. The D gene is left open where the match is weak.

D gene: TRBD1
J gene: TRBJ1-3
V gene: TRBV4-3
CDR3 length: 16
CDR3 protein: CASSPGQGLAGNTIYF
CDR3 DNA: TGCGCCAGCAGCCCTGGACAGGGGCTGGCTGGAAACACCATATATTTT

D gene: -
J gene: TRBJ1-4
V gene: TRBV9
CDR3 length: 14
CDR3 protein: CASSGLQGHEKLFF
CDR3 DNA: TGTGCCAGCAGCGGGTTACAGGGTCACGAAAAACTGTTTTTT

D gene: TRBD1
J gene: TRBJ1-2
V gene: TRBV6-1
CDR3 length: 15
CDR3 protein: CASSSGQGVNYGYTF
CDR3 DNA: TGTGCCAGCAGTTCGGGACAGGGGGTAAACTATGGCTACACCTTC

D gene: -
J gene: TRBJ1-1
V gene: TRBV7-2
CDR3 length: 14
CDR3 protein: CASSYDRRNTEAFF
CDR3 DNA: TGTGCCAGCAGTTACGACAGGAGGAACACTGAAGCTTTCTTT

D gene: TRBD1
J gene: TRBJ1-1
V gene: TRBV9
CDR3 length: 14
CDR3 protein: CASSVGQGVSEAFF
CDR3 DNA: TGTGCCAGCAGCGTAGGACAGGGGGTGTCTGAAGCTTTCTTT

D gene: -
J gene: TRBJ1-6
V gene: TRBV5-1
CDR3 length: 16
CDR3 protein: CASSRDSPGVNSPLHF
CDR3 DNA: TGCGCCAGCAGCCGGGACTCACCTGGGGTTAATTCACCCCTCCACTTT

D gene: -
J gene: TRBJ1-1
V gene: TRBV10-3
CDR3 length: 11
CDR3 protein: CAIGAGTEAFF
CDR3 DNA: TGTGCCATAGGAGCGGGCACTGAAGCTTTCTTT

D gene: TRBD2
J gene: TRBJ2-4
V gene: TRBV18
CDR3 length: 19
CDR3 protein: CASSPLQRTLGGNKNIQYF
CDR3 DNA: TGTGCCAGCTCACCCCTCCAACGGACATTGGGGGGGAACAAAAACATTCAGTACTTC

D gene: -
J gene: TRBJ1-1
V gene: TRBV28
CDR3 length: 13
CDR3 protein: CASSLSGFTEAFF
CDR3 DNA: TGTGCCAGCAGTTTATCAGGGTTCACTGAAGCTTTCTTT

D gene: -
J gene: TRBJ2-5
V gene: TRBV9
CDR3 length: 13
CDR3 protein: CASSVSGQETQYF
CDR3 DNA: TGTGCCAGCAGCGTATCCGGGCAAGAGACCCAGTACTTC

D gene: -
J gene: TRBJ2-5
V gene: TRBV7-3
CDR3 length: 12
CDR3 protein: CASSSAGDRIYF
CDR3 DNA: TGTGCCAGCAGCTCCGCGGGGGACAGGATATACTTC

D gene: TRBD1
J gene: TRBJ2-1
V gene: TRBV25-1
CDR3 length: 17
CDR3 protein: CASSEFVRARGSNEQFF
CDR3 DNA: TGTGCCAGCAGTGAATTTGTCAGGGCCAGGGGGTCCAATGAGCAGTTCTTC

D gene: -
J gene: TRBJ1-1
V gene: TRBV5-1
CDR3 length: 15
CDR3 protein: CASSLYRNRRSEAFF
CDR3 DNA: TGCGCCAGCAGCTTGTACCGGAACCGAAGGAGCGAAGCTTTCTTT

D gene: -
J gene: TRBJ2-7
V gene: TRBV27
CDR3 length: 13
CDR3 protein: CASSLLAGVEQYF
CDR3 DNA: TGTGCCAGCAGTTTATTGGCAGGGGTTGAGCAGTACTTC

D gene: -
J gene: TRBJ1-1
V gene: TRBV4-2
CDR3 length: 15
CDR3 protein: CASSQDTGLNTEAFF
CDR3 DNA: TGTGCCAGCAGCCAAGATACAGGGTTGAACACTGAAGCTTTCTTT

D gene: TRBD1
J gene: TRBJ2-5
V gene: TRBV5-1
CDR3 length: 15
CDR3 protein: CASSLGTGDQETQYF
CDR3 DNA: TGCGCCAGCAGCTTGGGTACAGGGGACCAAGAGACCCAGTACTTC

D gene: TRBD1
J gene: TRBJ1-4
V gene: TRBV7-2
CDR3 length: 14
CDR3 protein: CASSLAGTGEKLFF
CDR3 DNA: TGTGCCAGCAGCTTAGCCGGGACAGGTGAAAAACTGTTTTTT

D gene: -
J gene: TRBJ1-5
V gene: TRBV5-1
CDR3 length: 15
CDR3 protein: CASSLGGEGRQPQHF
CDR3 DNA: TGCGCCAGCAGCTTGGGAGGGGAGGGTCGTCAGCCCCAGCATTTT

D gene: -
J gene: TRBJ2-3
V gene: TRBV19
CDR3 length: 13
CDR3 protein: CASSIARADTQYF
CDR3 DNA: TGTGCCAGTAGTATAGCCAGGGCAGATACGCAGTATTTT

D gene: -
J gene: TRBJ1-6
V gene: TRBV5-1
CDR3 length: 16
CDR3 protein: CASSLAGDGSTSPLHF
CDR3 DNA: TGCGCCAGCAGCTTGGCAGGGGACGGGTCTACTTCACCCCTCCACTTT

D gene: TRBD1
J gene: TRBJ2-7
V gene: TRBV9
CDR3 length: 16
CDR3 protein: CASSLTDRGFSYEQYF
CDR3 DNA: TGTGCCAGCAGCCTAACGGACAGGGGATTCTCCTACGAGCAGTACTTC

D gene: TRBD1
J gene: TRBJ1-4
V gene: TRBV7-9
CDR3 length: 14
CDR3 protein: CASSSRDRGRGLFF
CDR3 DNA: TGTGCCAGCAGCTCTAGGGACAGGGGGCGAGGACTGTTTTTT

D gene: -
J gene: TRBJ2-7
V gene: TRBV28
CDR3 length: 13
CDR3 protein: CASSSVMGHEQYF
CDR3 DNA: TGTGCCAGCAGTTCAGTAATGGGCCACGAGCAGTACTTC

D gene: -
J gene: TRBJ2-5
V gene: TRBV5-1
CDR3 length: 11
CDR3 protein: CASSLEETQYF
CDR3 DNA: TGCGCCAGCAGCTTAGAGGAGACCCAGTACTTC

D gene: TRBD1
J gene: TRBJ2-7
V gene: TRBV6-1
CDR3 length: 16
CDR3 protein: CASSASPGTGRYEQYF
CDR3 DNA: TGTGCCAGCAGTGCCTCACCCGGGACAGGTAGATACGAGCAGTACTTC

D gene: -
J gene: TRBJ2-1
V gene: TRBV23-1
CDR3 length: 14
CDR3 protein: CASSPGWRGNEQFF
CDR3 DNA: TGCGCCAGCAGCCCTGGGTGGAGGGGAAATGAGCAGTTCTTC

D gene: TRBD1
J gene: TRBJ1-3
V gene: TRBV4-1
CDR3 length: 14
CDR3 protein: CASLGRDSGNTIYF
CDR3 DNA: TGCGCCAGCCTGGGCCGGGACAGCGGAAACACCATATATTTT

D gene: -
J gene: TRBJ2-5
V gene: TRBV7-8
CDR3 length: 10
CDR3 protein: CASSPAALYF
CDR3 DNA: TGTGCCAGCAGCCCGGCAGCGCTGTACTTC

D gene: TRBD1
J gene: TRBJ1-2
V gene: TRBV28
CDR3 length: 13
CDR3 protein: CASSLQGFGSYTF
CDR3 DNA: TGTGCCAGCAGCCTACAGGGGTTTGGGAGCTACACCTTC

D gene: TRBD1
J gene: TRBJ2-5
V gene: TRBV10-3
CDR3 length: 13
CDR3 protein: CAIRGDREETQYF
CDR3 DNA: TGTGCCATCAGAGGGGACAGGGAAGAGACCCAGTACTTC

D gene: TRBD1
J gene: TRBJ2-1
V gene: TRBV29-1
CDR3 length: 16
CDR3 protein: CSVGSTGTGIHNEQFF
CDR3 DNA: TGCAGCGTTGGGTCCACGGGGACAGGGATCCACAATGAGCAGTTCTTC

D gene: -
J gene: TRBJ2-5
V gene: TRBV6-6
CDR3 length: 14
CDR3 protein: CASSYGPVQETQYF
CDR3 DNA: TGTGCCAGCAGTTACGGGCCGGTCCAAGAGACCCAGTACTTC

D gene: TRBD1
J gene: TRBJ2-2
V gene: TRBV7-2
CDR3 length: 16
CDR3 protein: CASSPRGQASTGELFF
CDR3 DNA: TGTGCCAGCAGCCCCCGAGGACAGGCATCCACCGGGGAGCTGTTTTTT

D gene: TRBD1
J gene: TRBJ1-6
V gene: TRBV19
CDR3 length: 16
CDR3 protein: CASSEESGTDNSPLHF
CDR3 DNA: TGTGCCAGTAGTGAAGAATCCGGGACAGATAATTCACCCCTCCACTTT

D gene: -
J gene: TRBJ2-1
V gene: TRBV11-2
CDR3 length: 15
CDR3 protein: CASSLGGSSYNEQFF
CDR3 DNA: TGTGCCAGCAGCTTAGGTGGCTCCTCCTACAATGAGCAGTTCTTC

D gene: -
J gene: TRBJ2-1
V gene: TRBV5-6
CDR3 length: 14
CDR3 protein: CASSLASSYNEQFF
CDR3 DNA: TGTGCCAGCAGCTTAGCGAGCTCCTACAATGAGCAGTTCTTC

D gene: TRBD2
J gene: TRBJ2-7
V gene: TRBV18
CDR3 length: 17
CDR3 protein: CASSPNAPSGSSYEQYF
CDR3 DNA: TGTGCCAGCTCACCAAACGCTCCTAGCGGGAGCTCCTACGAGCAGTACTTC

D gene: TRBD2
J gene: TRBJ2-2
V gene: TRBV7-2
CDR3 length: 16
CDR3 protein: CASSLSSGPNTGELFF
CDR3 DNA: TGTGCCAGCAGCTTATCTAGCGGGCCGAACACCGGGGAGCTGTTTTTT

D gene: -
J gene: TRBJ1-2
V gene: TRBV7-2
CDR3 length: 15
CDR3 protein: CASRPSGRANYGYTF
CDR3 DNA: TGTGCCAGCAGACCTTCGGGTCGGGCTAACTATGGCTACACCTTC

D gene: -
J gene: TRBJ2-1
V gene: TRBV28
CDR3 length: 14
CDR3 protein: CASIDRNPNNEQFF
CDR3 DNA: TGTGCCAGCATAGACAGGAATCCGAACAATGAGCAGTTCTTC

D gene: -
J gene: TRBJ1-1
V gene: TRBV27
CDR3 length: 13
CDR3 protein: CASSVNRETEAFF
CDR3 DNA: TGTGCCAGCAGTGTAAACAGGGAAACTGAAGCTTTCTTT

D gene: -
J gene: TRBJ2-2
V gene: TRBV27
CDR3 length: 14
CDR3 protein: CASSQKSRSGELFF
CDR3 DNA: TGTGCCAGCAGTCAGAAATCTAGGTCCGGGGAGCTGTTTTTT

D gene: -
J gene: TRBJ1-4
V gene: TRBV6-6
CDR3 length: 14
CDR3 protein: CASSSLGTNEKLFF
CDR3 DNA: TGTGCCAGCAGTTCCCTCGGGACTAATGAAAAACTGTTTTTT

D gene: -
J gene: TRBJ2-7
V gene: TRBV27
CDR3 length: 15
CDR3 protein: CASSLLGGEAYEQYF
CDR3 DNA: TGTGCCAGCAGTTTACTGGGGGGTGAGGCCTACGAGCAGTACTTC

D gene: -
J gene: TRBJ2-7
V gene: TRBV7-2
CDR3 length: 16
CDR3 protein: CASRPPRDISSYEQYF
CDR3 DNA: TGTGCCAGCAGACCTCCCCGGGACATCAGCTCCTACGAGCAGTACTTC

D gene: -
J gene: TRBJ1-2
V gene: TRBV6-1
CDR3 length: 12
CDR3 protein: CASSVAGTGYTF
CDR3 DNA: TGTGCCAGCAGTGTCGCCGGTACTGGCTACACCTTC

D gene: TRBD2
J gene: TRBJ2-5
V gene: TRBV5-1
CDR3 length: 15
CDR3 protein: CASSRDSGGLETQYF
CDR3 DNA: TGCGCCAGCAGCAGGGATAGCGGGGGGTTGGAGACCCAGTACTTC

D gene: TRBD2
J gene: TRBJ2-3
V gene: TRBV7-9
CDR3 length: 14
CDR3 protein: CASSFSGRADTQYF
CDR3 DNA: TGTGCCAGCAGCTTTAGCGGGAGGGCAGATACGCAGTATTTT

D gene: TRBD2
J gene: TRBJ2-2
V gene: TRBV9
CDR3 length: 15
CDR3 protein: CASSTGLWNTGELFF
CDR3 DNA: TGTGCCAGCAGCACGGGACTATGGAACACCGGGGAGCTGTTTTTT

D gene: TRBD1
J gene: TRBJ2-7
V gene: TRBV9
CDR3 length: 13
CDR3 protein: CASSGDRTYEQYF
CDR3 DNA: TGTGCCAGCAGCGGGGACAGAACCTACGAGCAGTACTTC

D gene: TRBD1
J gene: TRBJ2-3
V gene: TRBV10-3
CDR3 length: 15
CDR3 protein: CAISESTGGGDTQYF
CDR3 DNA: TGTGCCATCAGTGAGTCGACAGGGGGTGGAGATACGCAGTATTTT

D gene: TRBD2
J gene: TRBJ2-3
V gene: TRBV4-3
CDR3 length: 13
CDR3 protein: CASSPGLADTQYF
CDR3 DNA: TGCGCCAGCAGCCCGGGACTAGCGGATACGCAGTATTTT

D gene: -
J gene: TRBJ1-5
V gene: TRBV4-1
CDR3 length: 17
CDR3 protein: CASSQETGQWDGQPQHF
CDR3 DNA: TGCGCCAGCAGCCAAGAGACAGGCCAATGGGACGGACAGCCCCAGCATTTT